This entry is about one TCR beta chain. What it binds is not known. This sample was taken from a study of blood T cells in healthy people across ages. In the study overall: The capture of about one barcoded beta molecule per two T cells was achieved by template switching. Points from the study as a whole: Per-million-T-cell TCR beta diversity fell roughly linearly with age. Diversity figures derived from one million T cells were judged to underestimate the true value.

Primers used in a second PCR of about 7 to 11 cycles were a sample-barcoded 5' primer and a J-beta primer mix. Each cDNA molecule received a tag from a template-switch adaptor that had 12 random nucleotides. In TCRdb, the 5' RACE reads were re-called with MiXCR into one record per CDR3 protein. The sample records roughly 1.5 million distinct CDR3 sequences, 35% to 45% being singletons. Trimming pared 6 bases from V and 4 bases from J, leaving 12 bases between. The germline V gene encodes CDR1 SNHLY and CDR2 FYNNEI. This CDR3 has 13 residues. The sample comprised blood. The J gene is TRBJ1-1, the V gene TRBV2; no clear D. The sequence came from a woman between 18 and 30 years old in good health. The CDR3 region has the DNA TGTGCCAGCAGGGGTGGGGTGGGCACTGAAGCTTTCTTT. Translated, it gives CASRGGVGTEAFF.